This record covers a single TCR beta chain. Its matching antigen is unknown. This sample was taken from a study of T cells after posttransplantation cyclophosphamide. Study outcomes and limitations: Tissue-infiltrating T cells from skin or gut overlapped little with blood T cells. Donor CD8+ memory clones often dominated recipient blood repertoires at later times.

Busulfan-fludarabine conditioning, marrow transplant, and cyclophosphamide on days +3 and +4 were administered. CDR3 length: 15 residues. Trimming took 3 bases from V and 3 from J; bases not matched to a gene: 11. Per germline, CDR1 GTSNPN and CDR2 SVGIG (reference sequence). TCRdb keeps only in-frame clones here, not all; method: immunoSEQ multiplex PCR. The data show fewer than 2,000 clones, roughly 84% seen once. The chain recombines TRBV30 with TRBJ2-7; TRBD2 matches 7 bases. Specimen: CD4+ T cells sorted from PBMCs, collected 223 days after allogeneic stem cell transplant with posttransplant cyclophosphamide. This TCR came from a female patient aged 60 to 70 who received an allogeneic stem cell transplant from an unrelated donor, was CMV-positive, and had acute GVHD only. Some T cells may be transferred from the graft donor. CDR3 in amino acids: CAWSGGMGLGYEQYF. CDR3 nucleotide sequence: TGTGCCTGGAGCGGGGGGATGGGGCTCGGCTACGAGCAGTACTTC. Full variable domain (missing parts from reference TRBV30 and TRBJ2-7): SQTIHQWPATLVQPVGSPLSLECTVEGTSNPNLYWYRQAAGRGLQLLFYSVGIGQISSEVPQNLSASRPQDRQFILSSKKLLLSDSGFYLCAWSGGMGLGYEQYFGPGTRLTVT.